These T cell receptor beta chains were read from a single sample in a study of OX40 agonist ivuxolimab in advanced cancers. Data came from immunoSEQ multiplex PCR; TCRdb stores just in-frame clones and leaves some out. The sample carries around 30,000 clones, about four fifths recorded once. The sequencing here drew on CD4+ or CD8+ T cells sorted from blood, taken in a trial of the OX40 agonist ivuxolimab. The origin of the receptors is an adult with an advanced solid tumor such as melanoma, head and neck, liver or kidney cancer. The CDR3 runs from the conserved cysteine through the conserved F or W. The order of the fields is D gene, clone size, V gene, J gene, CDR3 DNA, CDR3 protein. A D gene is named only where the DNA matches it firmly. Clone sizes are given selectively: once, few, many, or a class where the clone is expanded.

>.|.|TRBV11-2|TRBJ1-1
TGTGCCAGCAGCTTGTACCTGGGGGCAGGGCCAGGAGAAGGCACTGAAGCTTTCTTT
CASSLYLGAGPGEGTEAFF
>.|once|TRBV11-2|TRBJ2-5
TGTGCCAGCAGCTTGGGGGCGCGGGAGACCCAGTACTTC
CASSLGARETQYF
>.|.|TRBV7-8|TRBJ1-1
TGTGCCAGCAGCTTGGCCACGAACACTGAAGCTTTCTTT
CASSLATNTEAFF
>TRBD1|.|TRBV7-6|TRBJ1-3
TGTGCCAGCAGCTTAGCGCCGGGGGACAGGGGTATCCGAGGCACCATATATTTT
CASSLAPGDRGIRGTIYF
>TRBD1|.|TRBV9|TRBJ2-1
TGTGCCAGCAGCCCCGGGACAGGGGACAATGAGCAGTTCTTC
CASSPGTGDNEQFF
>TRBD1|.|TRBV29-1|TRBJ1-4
TGCAGCACTGCAGGGGGCCTCGGGAGGGAAAAACTGTTTTTT
CSTAGGLGREKLFF
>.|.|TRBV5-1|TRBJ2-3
TGCGCCAGCAGCTTGGCCGGACCCAGACTGGGAGATACGCAGTATTTT
CASSLAGPRLGDTQYF
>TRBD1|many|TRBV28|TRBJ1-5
TGTGCCAGCAGCCCGGACAGGGGGCTTCAGCCCCAGCATTTT
CASSPDRGLQPQHF
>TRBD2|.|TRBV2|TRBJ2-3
TGTGCCAGCCCGGGGGGGAGCACAGATACGCAGTATTTT
CASPGGSTDTQYF
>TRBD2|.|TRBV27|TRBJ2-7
TGTGCCAGCAGTTTATCGAGCGGGAGTCGATACGAGCAGTACTTC
CASSLSSGSRYEQYF
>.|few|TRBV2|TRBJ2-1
TGTGCCAGCAACGAGACGCCCGGCCTCAGCTCCTACAATGAGCAGTTCTTC
CASNETPGLSSYNEQFF
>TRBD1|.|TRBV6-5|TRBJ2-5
TGTGCCAGCAGTTCGTCTGACAGGGGGTACCAAGAGACCCAGTACTTC
CASSSSDRGYQETQYF
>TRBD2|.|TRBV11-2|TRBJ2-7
TGTGCCAGCAGCCCCGGGAGGCCCTACGAGCAGTACTTC
CASSPGRPYEQYF
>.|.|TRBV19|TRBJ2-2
TGTGCCAGTAGTCGTAGGAACACCGGGGAGCTGTTTTTT
CASSRRNTGELFF
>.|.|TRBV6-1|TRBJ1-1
TGTGCAGGGGGAGATTGGGACACTGAAGCTTTCTTT
CAGGDWDTEAFF
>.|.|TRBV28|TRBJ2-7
TGTGCCAGCACCGGGAATACCTACGAGCAGTACTTC
CASTGNTYEQYF
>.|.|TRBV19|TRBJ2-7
TGTGCCAGTAGTATCGCCACCGGGGACTACGAGCAGTACTTC
CASSIATGDYEQYF
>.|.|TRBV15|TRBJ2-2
TGTGCCATTGGCAGGGTGGACACCGGGGAGCTGTTTTTT
CAIGRVDTGELFF
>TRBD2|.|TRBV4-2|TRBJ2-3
TGTGCCAGCAGCCGAGAGACCCAAGACCTAGCGGGGGGCACAGATACGCAGTATTTT
CASSRETQDLAGGTDTQYF
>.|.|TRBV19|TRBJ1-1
TGTGCCAGTAGTCTTAACAAGAACACTGAAGCTTTCTTT
CASSLNKNTEAFF
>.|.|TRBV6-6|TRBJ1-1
TGTGCCAGCATAGATCAGGGGAACACTGAAGCTTTCTTT
CASIDQGNTEAFF
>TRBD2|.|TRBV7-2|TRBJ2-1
TGTGCCAGCAGCACCGCCGGGACTAGCGGGGGCTATGAGCAGTTCTTC
CASSTAGTSGGYEQFF
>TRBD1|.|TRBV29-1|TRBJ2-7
TGCAGCGTTGTCGCCGCCGGGACAGGGGACGAGCAGTACTTC
CSVVAAGTGDEQYF
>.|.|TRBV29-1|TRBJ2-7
TGCAGCGTTGAATTGGGGCAAGGGGAGTACTTC
CSVELGQGEYF
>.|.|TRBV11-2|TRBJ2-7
TGTGCCAGCAGCTTAGATCCCATCTTCGGGACCATGTCCTACGAGCAGTACTTC
CASSLDPIFGTMSYEQYF
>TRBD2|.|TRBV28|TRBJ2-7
TGTGCCAGCAGTTTACTTAGCGGGGGAAGCTCCTACGAGCAGTACTTC
CASSLLSGGSSYEQYF
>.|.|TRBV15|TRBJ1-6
TGTGCCACCAGCAGAGATCGAGACACCCTCCACTTT
CATSRDRDTLHF
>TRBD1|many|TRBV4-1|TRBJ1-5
TGCGCCAGCAGCACCCGGACAGGTATACAGCCCCAGCATTTT
CASSTRTGIQPQHF
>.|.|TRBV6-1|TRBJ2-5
TGTGCCAGCAGTGAGATAGAGACCCAGTACTTC
CASSEIETQYF
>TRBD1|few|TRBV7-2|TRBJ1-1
TGTGCCAGCAGCTTCTTCTCAGGGGGGAGTGGTGAAGCTTTCTTT
CASSFFSGGSGEAFF
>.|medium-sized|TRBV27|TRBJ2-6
TGTGCCAGCAGTTTATCCGACACGGGCTGGGGTGGGGCCAACGTCCTGACTTTC
CASSLSDTGWGGANVLTF
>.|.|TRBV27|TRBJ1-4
TGTGCCAGCAGCATTCTACAGGGCCCGAACGAAAAACTGTTTTTT
CASSILQGPNEKLFF
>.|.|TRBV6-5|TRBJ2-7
TGTGCCAGCCCAGAGGGGGGGGACCTCTACGAGCAGTACTTC
CASPEGGDLYEQYF
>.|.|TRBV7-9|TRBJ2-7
TGTGCCAGCAGCTTAGTTTCGGCGCCCGGGGACGAGCAGTACTTC
CASSLVSAPGDEQYF
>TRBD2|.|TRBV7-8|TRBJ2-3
TGTGCCAGCAGCTTACCGGGACTAGCGGGAGGGCCGGAAACAGATACGCAGTATTTT
CASSLPGLAGGPETDTQYF
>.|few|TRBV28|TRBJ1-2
TGTGCCAGCAGCGGGTTTACTTATGGCTACACCTTC
CASSGFTYGYTF
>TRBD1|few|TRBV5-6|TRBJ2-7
TGTGCCAGCAGCCCGGGACAGGGCATTTACGAGCAGTACTTC
CASSPGQGIYEQYF
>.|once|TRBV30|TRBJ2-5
TGTGCCTGGAGCCTGGGGGTCCAAGAGACCCAGTACTTC
CAWSLGVQETQYF
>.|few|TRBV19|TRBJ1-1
TGTGCCAGTAGTCCGGACAGTTACACTGAAGCTTTCTTT
CASSPDSYTEAFF
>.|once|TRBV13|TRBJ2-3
TGTGCCAGCAGCTCCAGGGGAGCAGATACGCAGTATTTT
CASSSRGADTQYF
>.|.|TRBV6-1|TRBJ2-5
TGTGCCAGCACCTTTGGGTGGGAGACCCAGTACTTC
CASTFGWETQYF
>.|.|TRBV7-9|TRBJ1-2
TGTGCCAGCAGCTTAGTTTTGGCTAACTATGGCTACACCTTC
CASSLVLANYGYTF
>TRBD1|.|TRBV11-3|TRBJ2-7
TGTGCCAGCAGCGCCCCGGACAGGGTTGCCCACGAGCAGTACTTC
CASSAPDRVAHEQYF
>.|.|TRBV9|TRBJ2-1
TGTGCCAGCAGCGTATTCCGGGGGAGCTCCTACAATGAGCAGTTCTTC
CASSVFRGSSYNEQFF
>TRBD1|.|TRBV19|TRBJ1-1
TGTGCCAGTAGTATAGACGGGACAGGGGAATTGGCTGAAGCTTTCTTT
CASSIDGTGELAEAFF
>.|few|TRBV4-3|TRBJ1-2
TGCGCCAGCAGCCAAGACAGGAACTATGGCTACACCTTC
CASSQDRNYGYTF
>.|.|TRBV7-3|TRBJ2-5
TGTGCCAGCAGCTTAACCGGGGGAGAAGAGACCCAGTACTTC
CASSLTGGEETQYF
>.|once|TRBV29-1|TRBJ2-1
TGCAGCGTTGAAGACCATGAGCAGTTCTTC
CSVEDHEQFF
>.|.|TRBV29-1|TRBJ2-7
TGCAGCGTTGGCTCGTCCTACGAGCAGTACTTC
CSVGSSYEQYF